This is a list of T cell receptor beta chains from one sample in a study of blood T cell repertoires in COVID-19. Data came from immunoSEQ multiplex PCR; TCRdb stores just in-frame clones and leaves some out. The data hold about 220,000 clones, with roughly 84% observed a single time. The source material was peripheral blood. These receptors all stem from a woman between 55 and 75 years old who had recovered from COVID-19. The CDR3 runs from the conserved cysteine through the conserved F or W. The order of the fields is D gene, J gene, clone size, V gene, CDR3 DNA, CDR3 protein. A D gene is named only where the DNA matches it firmly. The size of a clone is reported for some rows only, either as once, few or many, or as a class for expanded clones.

d_gene: NA
j_gene: TRBJ1-1
abundance: NA
v_gene: TRBV5-6
CDR3nt: TGTGCCAGCAGCTACGACAGGATTGAAGCTTTCTTT
CDR3aa: CASSYDRIEAFF

d_gene: TRBD1
j_gene: TRBJ2-5
abundance: NA
v_gene: TRBV5-4
CDR3nt: TGTGCCAGCAGCTCACCGGGACAGGGCTATCAGACCCAGTACTTC
CDR3aa: CASSSPGQGYQTQYF

d_gene: TRBD1
j_gene: TRBJ1-5
abundance: few
v_gene: TRBV7-8
CDR3nt: TGTGCCAGCAGCTTATTAGGGGGCGTAATCGGTCAGCCCCAGCATTTT
CDR3aa: CASSLLGGVIGQPQHF

d_gene: NA
j_gene: TRBJ2-1
abundance: NA
v_gene: TRBV7-3
CDR3nt: TGTGCCAGCAGCCTGGCGGGCAGAACTGAGCAGTTCTTC
CDR3aa: CASSLAGRTEQFF

d_gene: NA
j_gene: TRBJ1-3
abundance: NA
v_gene: TRBV7-8
CDR3nt: TGTGCCAGCAGCTTAGAAAGTCAGGCTTTGGGCACCATATATTTT
CDR3aa: CASSLESQALGTIYF

d_gene: TRBD1
j_gene: TRBJ2-7
abundance: NA
v_gene: TRBV14
CDR3nt: TGTGCCAGCGCGGGTCCGGGACAGCCCTACGAGCAGTACTTC
CDR3aa: CASAGPGQPYEQYF

d_gene: TRBD1
j_gene: TRBJ1-4
abundance: NA
v_gene: TRBV10-3
CDR3nt: TGTGCCATCAGCCAAGGACAAGGGGGCGAAAAACTGTTTTTT
CDR3aa: CAISQGQGGEKLFF

d_gene: TRBD1
j_gene: TRBJ1-2
abundance: few
v_gene: TRBV7-2
CDR3nt: TGTGCCAGCAGCTCAGGACAGGGCTATGGCTACACCTTC
CDR3aa: CASSSGQGYGYTF

d_gene: TRBD1
j_gene: TRBJ2-7
abundance: NA
v_gene: TRBV11-2
CDR3nt: TGTGCCAGCAGCTTTAGGACAGGGGGACTGGGTCGGGGCGAGCAGTACTTC
CDR3aa: CASSFRTGGLGRGEQYF

d_gene: TRBD1
j_gene: TRBJ1-2
abundance: NA
v_gene: TRBV5-6
CDR3nt: TGTGCCAGCAGCCTCCCGGGACAGCTTTATGGCTACACCTTC
CDR3aa: CASSLPGQLYGYTF

d_gene: NA
j_gene: TRBJ1-1
abundance: NA
v_gene: TRBV7-9
CDR3nt: TGTGCCAGCAGCCCCCCGGGATTTGAAGCTTTCTTT
CDR3aa: CASSPPGFEAFF

d_gene: NA
j_gene: TRBJ2-7
abundance: NA
v_gene: TRBV3-1/TRBV3-2
CDR3nt: TGTGCCAGCAGCGTGTTGGGGGGTGGAGAGCAGTACTTC
CDR3aa: CASSVLGGGEQYF

d_gene: NA
j_gene: TRBJ1-2
abundance: NA
v_gene: TRBV27
CDR3nt: TGTGCCAGCAGCGACAGGTTTAACTATGGCTACACCTTC
CDR3aa: CASSDRFNYGYTF

d_gene: NA
j_gene: TRBJ1-1
abundance: once
v_gene: TRBV6-5
CDR3nt: TGTGCCAGCACTACTTCCTTAAGCGGTGCAGCTTTCTTT
CDR3aa: CASTTSLSGAAFF

d_gene: TRBD1
j_gene: TRBJ1-1
abundance: NA
v_gene: TRBV28
CDR3nt: TGTGCCAGCAGTTACACAGGGGTAACTGAAGCTTTCTTT
CDR3aa: CASSYTGVTEAFF

d_gene: NA
j_gene: TRBJ2-3
abundance: NA
v_gene: TRBV7-2
CDR3nt: TGTGCCAGCAGCCCTAGGACTGGGTACACAGATACGCAGTATTTT
CDR3aa: CASSPRTGYTDTQYF

d_gene: TRBD2
j_gene: TRBJ2-2
abundance: NA
v_gene: TRBV6-5
CDR3nt: TGTGCCAGCAGATGGACTAGCAGCAACACCGGGGAGCTGTTTTTT
CDR3aa: CASRWTSSNTGELFF

d_gene: NA
j_gene: TRBJ2-3
abundance: NA
v_gene: TRBV10-2
CDR3nt: TGCGCCAGCAGTGGGGGGCCGCTTGGACCTACGCAGTATTTT
CDR3aa: CASSGGPLGPTQYF

d_gene: TRBD1
j_gene: TRBJ2-3
abundance: NA
v_gene: TRBV5-1
CDR3nt: TGCGCCAGCAGACAGGGGACACTCACAGATACGCAGTATTTT
CDR3aa: CASRQGTLTDTQYF